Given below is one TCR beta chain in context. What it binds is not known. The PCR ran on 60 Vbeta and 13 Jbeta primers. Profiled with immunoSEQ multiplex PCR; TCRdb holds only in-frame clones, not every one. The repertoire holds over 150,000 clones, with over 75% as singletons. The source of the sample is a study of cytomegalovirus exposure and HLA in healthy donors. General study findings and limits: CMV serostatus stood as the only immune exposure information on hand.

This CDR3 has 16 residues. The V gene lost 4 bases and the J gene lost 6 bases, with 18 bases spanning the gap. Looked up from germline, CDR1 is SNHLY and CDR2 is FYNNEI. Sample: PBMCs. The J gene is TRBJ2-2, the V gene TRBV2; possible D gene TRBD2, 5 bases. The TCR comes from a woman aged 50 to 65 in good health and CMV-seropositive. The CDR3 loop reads CASSGPVGKVPGELFF. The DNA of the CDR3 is TGTGCCAGCAGTGGTCCGGTCGGGAAAGTGCCCGGGGAGCTGTTTTTT.